Sequencing of this T cell receptor (beta chain) was carried out in a study of T cell responses to AZD1222 COVID-19 vaccine. Study information: Second-dose intervals of approximately 4 or approximately 12 weeks were pooled.

This table comes from immunoSEQ multiplex PCR, and its TCRdb copy is limited to in-frame clones, with some not included. The table includes more than 250,000 clones, roughly 93% detected once. This CDR3 is 15 amino acids long. The germline V gene has CDR1 SGHNT and CDR2 YENEEA. Trimming at V came to 1 base and at J to 6 bases, leaving 3 bases not matched to a gene. This chain links TRBV11-3 with TRBJ2-2, with TRBD1 matching over 9 bases. The receptor was isolated from an adult in good health. The sample consisted of peripheral blood, taken on day 0 of AZD1222 vaccination. CDR3 nucleotide sequence: TGTGCCAGCAGCTTAGGGGACAGGGTCCCCGGGGAGCTGTTTTTT. It encodes CASSLGDRVPGELFF.